This T cell receptor beta chain was found in a study of cytomegalovirus exposure and HLA in healthy donors (dated by TCRdb to about 2017). For the study in its entirety: An earlier analysis of approximately 640 of the donors reported approximately 290 Gb of sequence data and 117 million unique TCR beta sequences from 190 million or so T cells. The T cell repertoires of about 700 subjects were profiled by immunosequencing and related to cytomegalovirus serostatus. The study was designed to test whether signatures of past pathogen exposure could be identified by cataloging public T cell receptors. Among the roughly 380 genotyped donors, approximately 77% belonged to the genetic ancestry cluster associated with self-reported Caucasian donors. A later analysis re-examined previously published TCR beta repertoires from hundreds of donors and added high-resolution HLA genotyping to investigate patterns of TCR occurrence. All discovery cohort repertoires had been generated using a single sequencing platform. Typing coverage varied by locus: roughly 620-630 donors for A, B, C, DRB1 and DQB1; roughly 560 for DQA1; approximately 570 for DPA1; under 490 for DPB1. An early release covering roughly 640 HLA-typed donors comprised 300 to 350 gigabases of sequencing data and tens of millions of unique TCR sequences. To predict cytomegalovirus infection status, the study brought together high-throughput TCR immunosequencing, statistical association of individual TCRs with disease status, and machine learning. HLA typing covered class I and class II loci at four-digit resolution. A later genetic analysis took genome-wide SNP genotypes for about 55% of the 666 donors and used that subset as a discovery cohort. About five DR-DQ haplotypes were treated as single units for association and clustering because of strong linkage in the cohort. In the later analysis, no new phenotypic data were used to find candidate immune exposures; instead, reliance was placed on TCR beta sequences and their occurrence across donors. A separate validation cohort of over a hundred different subjects was used in addition to the 666-subject first cohort. Across approximately 400 genotyped donors of the cohort, an average of roughly 230,000 unique TCR beta nucleotide sequences per donor were sequenced, and approximately 17% of those sequences were non-productive. An earlier analysis of fewer than 700 of the donors applied high-throughput TCR beta sequencing to assess whether each TCR beta V gene segment acted as functional or pseudogenic. Alongside the repertoire data, information on donor age, sex, ethnicity and CMV serostatus was compiled. Summary of the overall study and its limitations: The classifier was reported to diagnose cytomegalovirus status with high specificity and sensitivity in both the original and validation cohorts. A later analysis reported that several top co-occurrence clusters appeared linked to parvovirus B19, influenza, CMV and Epstein-Barr virus. While some public TCRs were present in many individuals, most TCR sequences turned up only very rarely across donors. When HLA alleles, especially DR and DQ, strongly co-occurred, attributing TCR associations to individual alleles was difficult. Because counts were too low, about 18 rarely observed V segments, including chromosome 9 orphons, were excluded from the earlier analysis of around 640 of the donors. The sequencing pipeline was judged likely to have produced a cluster of highly shared sequence variants as a technical artifact. The authors suggested that the approach could potentially be generalized to other disease states and immunological phenotypes. A later analysis found that HLA-associated TCR beta chains were more clonally expanded and had lower generation probabilities than equally common non-associated chains. According to a later analysis, most CMV-associated TCR beta chains appeared to be HLA-restricted, and the HLA associations seemed to be driven largely by CMV exposure. Because some donors lacked HLA typing at each locus, the association tests relied only on the typed subset. Correlated functional status among segregating V segments might be attributable to linkage disequilibrium, but an unknown experimental factor could not be ruled out. A later analysis found that TCR association rates varied across HLA loci, with DRB1 alleles showing the most associated TCRs and HLA-C alleles the fewest. Compared with the roughly 720-donor mean, donors in an Asian-associated ancestry cluster had fewer N-insertions in productive TCRs, according to a later genetic analysis. In a later genetic analysis, a missense DCLRE1C variant was associated with V-gene and J-gene trimming of TCR beta chains, and the association was replicated in an independent cohort. Sequencing depth was assumed to be roughly uniform across donors in the presence/absence analyses, though that assumption may not hold. A further reported finding was that TCR beta sequences accurately predicted the HLA-A and HLA-B alleles for most subjects in the first cohort. Immune exposure information for the cohort was limited to CMV serostatus. In an earlier analysis of around 600 of the donors, most TCR beta V segments appeared in productive rearrangements about 90% or about 30% of the time, broadly matching IMGT annotations. Three of the identified cytomegalovirus-associated TCR beta chains were confirmed in vitro to be specific for cytomegalovirus antigens. The study listed approximately 150 TCR beta chains as associated with cytomegalovirus. At a false discovery rate of 0.05, a later analysis linked around 17,000 TCR beta sequences to specific HLA alleles. This cohort had only TCR beta chains sequenced, and the lack of alpha or paired-chain data limited which features could be detected. Some IMGT-functional V segments, including TRBV6-2 and TRBV6-3, could not be told apart with the 87-base-pair reads, so those segments were excluded.

In the case of this clone: It has no known antigen specificity. One end of the junction is discordant with germline, which a read error may explain.

Sequences SGHRS (CDR1) and YFSETQ (CDR2) are obtained from the germline V gene. The CDR3 has 16 amino acids, counting the end cysteine and phenylalanine. Only CDR3 DNA remains: 48 bases, in frame from the first base. Receptor amplification or capture employed the immunoSEQ multiplex PCR assay. For the multiplex PCR, a mixture combining 60 forward primers for TCR Vbeta segments and 13 reverse primers for TCR Jbeta segments was used. The CDR3 region of rearranged TCR beta genes was amplified from genomic DNA with a multiplex PCR assay. Amplified TCR beta libraries were sequenced as 87-base-pair reads on the Illumina HiSeq System. Per the source publication's procedure: A later analysis counted tens of millions of unique TCR beta chains across the 550 to 750 repertoires, and roughly 11 million of these chains were shared by at least two donors. Raw reads were error-corrected and collapsed into unique sequences by a nearest-neighbor algorithm in which closely related sequences were merged to remove PCR and sequencing errors. To assign V, D and J gene segments, CDR3 sequences were aligned to IMGT reference sequences. Each retained sequence needed at least a six-nucleotide match to both a V gene segment and a J gene segment. Rearrangements were classified as productive when the CDR3 lacked stop codons and remained in frame with V and J, and all other rearrangements were classified as non-productive. CDR3 was defined by IMGT convention, running from the second conserved V-encoded cysteine to the conserved J-encoded phenylalanine. The earlier analysis of a few hundred of the donors excluded any sequence lacking an unambiguous match to a single V gene segment. An earlier analysis of several hundred of the donors called V segments functional above 56.7% productive rearrangements and segregating when the between-donor standard deviation exceeded 5%. A statistical classification framework was developed to diagnose cytomegalovirus status using the catalog of TCR beta chain sequences. In a later analysis, TCR nucleotide sequences were compared against IMGT/GENE-DB human TR gene sequences so that V and J genes could be assigned. The TCRdist pipeline was used in a later analysis to assign CDR3 sequences and most-parsimonious VDJ recombination scenarios. A later analysis defined each TCR beta chain by its CDR3 amino acid sequence plus V-gene family, and excluded reads lacking a unique V-gene family. In a later analysis, 450 to 600 highly shared, low-generation-probability nucleotide sequences were removed to address suspected cross-contamination and a sequencing artifact. A later analysis calculated a clonal expansion index for each public chain from normalized within-repertoire ranks of inferred template counts. In a later analysis, generation probabilities were computed with a VDJ recombination model fitted to out-of-frame rearrangements, and the resulting probabilities were checked against IGoR. In a later analysis, TCR-TCR, TCR-HLA and TCR-CMV co-occurrence was scored with hypergeometric tests, and a repertoire-size bias correction was applied to TCR pairs. In a later analysis, false discovery rates were estimated by permuting HLA or CMV assignments 20 times. A later analysis grouped co-occurring TCRs with DBSCAN, adding TCRdist sequence similarity when clustering within HLA-allele-positive subsets. Repertoires with fewer than 30,000 or more than 120,000 public chains were left out of co-occurrence clustering, as were about 5 repertoires with anomalous nucleotide sharing. TCRdb retrieved this table from immuneACCESS and kept in-frame rearrangements only. Not all clones are present; in checked studies, unresolved V genes account for under half, and no reason is known for the remainder. V, J and clone size were drawn from that table, and D and trimming were deduced from the DNA. Recorded for this sample are approximately 170,000 clones; just over 75% of them occurred a single time. The ten largest account for about 1.6% of the sample.

The cohort comprised around 700 healthy bone marrow donors. Cohort members were all nominally healthy when sampled, although unrecorded immune exposures were likely present. The donor tested CMV seronegative and was one of the 352 seronegative cohort members. Each donor provided a peripheral blood sample, and peripheral blood mononuclear cells were used for TCR beta sequencing. The Qiagen DNeasy Blood Extraction Kit was used to extract genomic DNA from the blood cell samples. This TCR came from a man aged 40-49 years in good health and CMV-seronegative. The sequenced sample was PBMCs. In this chain, TRBV5-1 is recombined with TRBJ2-6; TRBD1 aligns with 7 central bases. The sequenced DNA: TGCGCCAGCAGGATCGGGACAGATTCGGTGGCCAACGGCCTGACTTTC. The translation is CASRIGTDSVANGLTF.